The present T cell receptor (beta chain) was sequenced within a study of cytomegalovirus exposure and HLA in healthy donors. Researchers ran the PCR with 60 Vbeta and 13 Jbeta primers. Some clones are missing from TCRdb's copy, which holds only in-frame ones; the method was immunoSEQ multiplex PCR. The sample has 150,000 to 200,000 clones, about 82% seen once. A single count supports this clone. The sequenced material came from PBMCs. This sequence originates from a woman aged 18-29 years in good health and CMV-seronegative.

The chain's CDR3 is CASRLLLAGAYNEQFF. In nucleotides, the CDR3 is TGTGCCAGCCGCTTACTTCTAGCGGGAGCTTACAATGAGCAGTTCTTC. The chain combines TRBV25-1 with TRBJ2-1, with TRBD2 matching 10 bases. There are 16 residues in the CDR3. Germline V CDR1 and CDR2: MGHDK, SYGVNS. V lost 8 bases, J lost 4 bases, and 11 bases stayed unmatched.